This T cell receptor beta chain was sequenced in a study of response to subunit inactivated influenza vaccine. Study-wide findings and caveats: A suggestion made by the authors is that each seasonal influenza vaccination recruits few new T cells.

Worth noting for this clonotype: As yet, its antigen is unknown.

Via MiXCR, TCRdb re-called the RT-PCR reads, giving one row per CDR3 protein. The data show about 800,000 distinct CDR3 sequences, approximately 22% seen once. Germline assignment: CDR1 SQVTM and CDR2 ANQGSEA. Between the trimmed V and J ends, which lost 7 bases and 7 bases, there was a span of 23 bases. CDR3 size: 15 residues. The input for sequencing was PBMCs from blood, taken around 5 days after vaccination. This receptor was obtained from a man aged 45 to 65 who received an inactivated influenza vaccine. The gene calls are TRBV29-1 and TRBJ2-1, with D unresolved. This chain's CDR3 is CSAEIRTLTGNEQFF. CDR3 DNA: TGCAGCGCCGAAATTAGGACCTTAACTGGGAATGAGCAGTTCTTC.